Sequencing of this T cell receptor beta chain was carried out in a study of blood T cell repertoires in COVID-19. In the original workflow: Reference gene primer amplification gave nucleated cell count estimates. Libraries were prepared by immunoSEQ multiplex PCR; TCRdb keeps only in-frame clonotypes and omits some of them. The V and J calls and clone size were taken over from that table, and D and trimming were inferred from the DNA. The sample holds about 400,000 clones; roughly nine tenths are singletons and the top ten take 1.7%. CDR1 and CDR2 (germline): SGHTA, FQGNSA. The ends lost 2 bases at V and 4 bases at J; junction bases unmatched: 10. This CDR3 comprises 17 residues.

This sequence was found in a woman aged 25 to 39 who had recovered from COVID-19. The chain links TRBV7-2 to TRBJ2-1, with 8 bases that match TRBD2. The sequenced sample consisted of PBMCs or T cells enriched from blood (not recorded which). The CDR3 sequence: CASSLSHWRGVYNEQFF. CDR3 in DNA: TGTGCCAGCAGCTTATCCCACTGGCGGGGGGTTTACAATGAGCAGTTCTTC.